The 14 T cell receptor beta chains in this list originate from one sample, sequenced in a study of cytomegalovirus exposure and HLA in healthy donors. Use of 60 Vbeta and 13 Jbeta primers characterized the PCR. The data were produced by immunoSEQ multiplex PCR, yet TCRdb's version contains in-frame clones alone and is incomplete. Seen here are some 150,000 clones, about four fifths observed once, and the top ten hold about 2.2%. The sequencing sample was made of PBMCs. Receptor source: a man aged 25 to 40 in good health and CMV-seronegative.

The chain has TRBV7-9 and TRBJ1-1, with 7 positions matching TRBD1. The CDR3 is 14 amino acids. Looked up from germline, CDR1 is SEHNR and CDR2 is FQNEAQ (reference sequence). The V and J ends lost 5 bases and 1 base, in that order; junction bases with no gene match: 4. The CDR3 protein is CASSRDRENTEAFF. CDR3 DNA: TGTGCCAGCAGCAGAGACAGGGAGAACACTGAAGCTTTCTTT.

The chain is built from TRBV7-6 and TRBJ2-6; 7 positions agree with TRBD1. The trim removed 5 bases at V and 2 bases at J, leaving 6 bases unmatched. The germline CDR1 and CDR2 sequences are SGHVS and FNYEAQ. This CDR3 is 16 amino acids long. The CDR3 spells CASSPQGVTGANVLTF. The DNA of the CDR3 is TGTGCCAGCAGCCCTCAGGGGGTTACTGGGGCCAACGTCCTGACTTTC.

This clone was counted once. The chain recombines TRBV28 with TRBJ1-3; 9 nucleotides line up with TRBD1. J gave up 2 bases and V 5 bases, and 10 bases lay outside the gene matches. Germline-derived CDR1 and CDR2 are MDHEN and SYDVKM. This CDR3 is built from 17 residues. This CDR3 reads CASSPSTGGAAGNTIYF. The DNA of the CDR3 is TGTGCCAGCAGTCCATCTACAGGGGGCGCCGCTGGAAACACCATATATTTT. Based on the CDR3 plus reference TRBV28 and TRBJ1-3, the full variable domain is DVKVTQSSRYLVKRTGEKVFLECVQDMDHENMFWYRQDPGLGLRLIYFSYDVKMKEKGDIPEGYSVSREKKERFSLILESASTNQTSMYLCASSPSTGGAAGNTIYFGEGSWLTVV.

The V and J genes are TRBV5-1 and TRBJ2-1, with D unresolved. The germline gives CDR1 SGHRS, CDR2 YFSETQ. Trimming removed 0 bases at V and 6 bases at J, with 7 bases between. The CDR3 spans 13 residues. The CDR3 nucleotides are TGCGCCAGCAGCTTGGCCGCCGGCAATGAGCAGTTCTTC. Translated, it gives CASSLAAGNEQFF. Full variable domain (remainder filled in from reference TRBV5-1 and TRBJ2-1): KAGVTQTPRYLIKTRGQQVTLSCSPISGHRSVSWYQQTPGQGLQFLFEYFSETQRNKGNFPGRFSGRQFSNSRSEMNVSTLELGDSALYLCASSLAAGNEQFFGPGTRLTVL.

The V and J genes are TRBV4-1 and TRBJ2-2; 9 bases align to TRBD1. Trimming at V came to 0 bases and at J to 7 bases, leaving 9 bases not matched to a gene. There are 17 residues in the CDR3. Looked up from germline, CDR1 is MGHRA and CDR2 is YSYEKL. CDR3 sequence (DNA): TGCGCCAGCAGCCAAGATGGCGGGACAGGGAGGGACGGGGAGCTGTTTTTT. It specifies CASSQDGGTGRDGELFF.

CDR3 loop: CASSNSGNEQFF. The CDR3 nucleotides read TGCGCCAGCAGCAACAGCGGGAATGAGCAGTTCTTC. This rearrangement joins TRBV4-1 to TRBJ2-1; D may be TRBD2 (6 bases). Germline-derived CDR1 and CDR2 are MGHRA and YSYEKL. CDR3 length: 12 residues. V was trimmed by 5 bases and J by 7 bases, leaving 9 bases between them.

V gene TRBV5-4 combines with J gene TRBJ2-5; 7 nucleotides match TRBD1. Germline assignment: CDR1 SGHNT and CDR2 YYREEE (reference sequence). V was clipped by 4 bases and J by 2 bases; unmatched bases: 8. CDR3 length equals 15 residues. Here the CDR3 DNA reads TGTGCCAGCAGCGTGGGGACAGTCCCGCAAGAGACCCAGTACTTC. Protein sequence: CASSVGTVPQETQYF. Variable domain in full (rest from reference TRBV5-4 and TRBJ2-5): ETGVTQSPTHLIKTRGQQVTLRCSSQSGHNTVSWYQQALGQGPQFIFQYYREEENGRGNFPPRFSGLQFPNYSSELNVNALELDDSALYLCASSVGTVPQETQYFGPGTRLLVL.

This chain connects TRBV4-1 to TRBJ1-5; 7 nucleotides agree with TRBD1. The CDR3 has 15 residues. Trimming cost V 2 bases and J 6 bases; bases outside gene matches: 7. The germline V gene encodes CDR1 MGHRA and CDR2 YSYEKL. In DNA, the CDR3 is TGCGCCAGCAGCCAAACTCGACAGGGCTCTCAGCCCCAGCATTTT. This gives the protein CASSQTRQGSQPQHF.

This clone came up once. J is TRBJ1-1 and V is TRBV28, with D perhaps TRBD1 (5 bases). The V end lost 2 bases, the J end lost 4 bases, and 11 bases lay between the germline ends. The CDR3 extends over 14 amino acids. The germline V gene encodes CDR1 MDHEN and CDR2 SYDVKM. The CDR3 is CASSLGTGGTEAFF. As DNA, the CDR3 is TGTGCCAGCAGTTTAGGTACGGGGGGCACTGAAGCTTTCTTT.

J is TRBJ2-7 and V is TRBV27; 9 bases match TRBD1. V gave up 0 bases and J gave up 5 bases; unmatched junction bases: 11. The CDR3 has 17 amino acids. Looked up from germline, CDR1 is MNHEY and CDR2 is SMNVEV (reference sequence). The CDR3 DNA reads TGTGCCAGCAGTTTATCGGGACAGGGCAGGTCAGGCAACGAGCAGTACTTC. This gives the protein CASSLSGQGRSGNEQYF.

This chain links TRBV5-1 with TRBJ2-6, with 10 bases that match TRBD1. Trimming took 4 bases from V and 3 from J; bases not matched to a gene: 10. The germline gives CDR1 SGHRS, CDR2 YFSETQ. This CDR3 has 18 residues. The CDR3 is CASSPSGTGEGGANVLTF. The CDR3 DNA reads as TGCGCCAGCAGCCCGAGCGGGACAGGGGAAGGTGGGGCCAACGTCCTGACTTTC.

The CDR3, as DNA: TGTGCCAGCAGCTTAGGCCTAGCAGGCACAGATACGCAGTATTTT. This codes for CASSLGLAGTDTQYF. The chain combines TRBV7-2 with TRBJ2-3, with D possibly TRBD2 on 5 matching bases. The ends were cut back, 1 base at V and 1 base at J, with 9 bases in the middle. Germline CDR1 reads SGHTA; CDR2 reads FQGNSA. The length of the CDR3 is 15 residues.

This chain joins TRBV15 and TRBJ1-5; D is undetermined. Deletions cut 3 bases from V and 5 bases from J, with 5 bases between. The CDR3 spans 12 residues. Germline CDR1 is LNHNV and CDR2 is YYDKDF (reference sequence). CDR3 residues: CATSSLYQPQHF. In DNA, the CDR3 is TGTGCCACCAGCAGCCTTTATCAGCCCCAGCATTTT.

This clone was counted between two and nine times. The gene calls are TRBV7-2 and TRBJ1-1; TRBD1 matches 10 bases. V shed 3 bases and J 0 bases; nucleotides not matched to a gene: 7. Germline V lookup: CDR1 SGHTA, CDR2 FQGNSA. CDR3 length: 17 residues. Here the CDR3 reads CASSFRDRGGMNTEAFF. The CDR3 DNA is TGTGCCAGCAGCTTCCGGGACAGGGGCGGTATGAACACTGAAGCTTTCTTT.